The next 25 T cell receptor beta chains were all read from a single sample in a study of cytomegalovirus exposure and HLA in healthy donors. In the PCR, 60 Vbeta and 13 Jbeta primers were used. Sequencing was performed with immunoSEQ multiplex PCR; in TCRdb, only in-frame clones are kept and a portion is missing. The repertoire holds just under 250,000 clones, with around 76% as singletons. Source material: PBMCs. Every receptor here comes from a woman in her thirties or forties in good health and CMV-seropositive.

The V gene is TRBV11-3, the J gene TRBJ1-3; no clear D gene. V lost 6 bases, J lost 3 bases, and 6 bases lay in between. The CDR3 runs to 12 residues. Germline V lookup: CDR1 SGHNT, CDR2 YENEEA. The chain's CDR3 is CASRSGGNTIYF. In DNA, the CDR3 is TGTGCCAGCAGAAGCGGTGGAAACACCATATATTTT.

This rearrangement joins TRBV5-4 to TRBJ2-1; TRBD2 matches at 11 bases. V trimming: 3 bases; J trimming: 5 bases; junction bases outside the gene matches: 7. This CDR3 has 16 amino acids. Per the germline V gene, CDR1 is SGHNT and CDR2 is YYREEE (reference sequence). The CDR3 DNA is TGTGCCAGCAGCTGGGTGGCTAGCGGGGGGAACAATGAGCAGTTCTTC. Amino acids: CASSWVASGGNNEQFF.

This chain joins TRBV15 and TRBJ1-2; D not resolved. Trimming stripped 0 bases from V and 4 bases from J, with 9 bases between. In germline, CDR1 is LNHNV, CDR2 YYDKDF (reference sequence). The CDR3 covers 14 residues. CDR3 region: CATSRDRGVYGYTF. The DNA for the CDR3 is TGTGCCACCAGCAGAGATCGGGGAGTCTATGGCTACACCTTC.

This clone appeared once. The chain carries TRBV5-1 and TRBJ1-1, with TRBD1 matching over 9 bases. V was clipped by 2 bases and J by 0 bases; unmatched bases: 5. The CDR3 runs 16 residues. Germline CDR1 and CDR2: SGHRS and YFSETQ. Here the CDR3 DNA reads TGCGCCAGCAGCTTACGACAGGGGGGATTGAACACTGAAGCTTTCTTT. Translated: CASSLRQGGLNTEAFF.

This chain uses TRBV5-1 with TRBJ2-1; D remains unclear. This CDR3 contains 12 residues. With 0 bases removed from V and 7 bases from J, the gap between germline ends came to 5 bases. The germline CDR1 and CDR2 sequences are SGHRS and YFSETQ. The CDR3 DNA reads TGCGCCAGCAGCTTGGACTGGAATGAGCAGTTCTTC. Amino acids: CASSLDWNEQFF.

The chain recombines TRBV6-1 with TRBJ2-5, with 10 positions matching TRBD1. There are 15 residues in the CDR3. The V gene end was trimmed by 6 bases and the J gene end by 4 bases; junction bases not matched to a gene: 8. Germline CDR1 MNHNS, CDR2 SASEGT. CDR3 DNA sequence: TGTGCCAGCAGAGGATCCGACAGGGGGCGAGAGACCCAGTACTTC. Amino acid sequence: CASRGSDRGRETQYF.

V gene TRBV11-1 combines with J gene TRBJ2-7; TRBD2 aligns across 8 bases. The germline V gene has CDR1 SGHAT and CDR2 FQDESV (reference sequence). CDR3 size: 15 residues. The V segment lost 3 bases and the J segment 0 bases; nucleotides outside the gene matches: 4. The CDR3 sequence: CASSFEGTSSYEQYF. For the CDR3, the DNA is TGTGCCAGCAGCTTTGAGGGGACTAGCTCCTACGAGCAGTACTTC.

The chain links TRBV11-2 to TRBJ2-5, with D possibly matching TRBD1 (6 bases). Trimming took 2 bases from V and 1 from J, leaving 14 bases between them. This CDR3 spans 16 amino acids. Germline V lookup: CDR1 SGHAT, CDR2 FQNNGV. The CDR3 here is CASSLRLGATQETQYF. In DNA, the CDR3 is TGTGCCAGCAGCTTAAGGCTGGGGGCTACCCAAGAGACCCAGTACTTC.

The genes are TRBV29-1 and TRBJ1-4; 7 nucleotides agree with TRBD1. CDR3 length: 12 amino acids. V lost 5 bases, J lost 7 bases, and 4 bases stayed unmatched. Germline V gene lookup returns CDR1 SQVTM and CDR2 ANQGSEA. CDR3 amino acids: CSVKGDSEKLFF. The DNA of the CDR3 is TGCAGCGTTAAGGGGGACAGTGAAAAACTGTTTTTT.

On this clone: Other DNA sequences of this sample code for an identical CDR3. The V and J genes are TRBV11-2 and TRBJ1-1, with D unresolved. The CDR3 consists of 13 residues. Trimming removed 1 base at V and 1 base at J, with 4 bases between. The germline gives CDR1 SGHAT, CDR2 FQNNGV. CDR3 nucleotides: TGTGCCAGCAGCTTAGGACAGAACACTGAAGCTTTCTTT. It codes for CASSLGQNTEAFF.

In its sample, this clone was seen once. The chain carries TRBV18 and TRBJ1-6, with D tentatively TRBD1 (5 bases). V lost 3 bases and J 7 bases, leaving 13 bases between the germline ends. This CDR3 contains 15 residues. Germline-derived CDR1 and CDR2 are KGHSH and LQKENI. In DNA, the CDR3 is TGTGCCAGCTCACCTACACAGGTGGACAATTCACCCCTCCACTTT. Protein product: CASSPTQVDNSPLHF.

The chain recombines TRBV5-4 with TRBJ1-2; D unclear. Germline CDR1 reads SGHNT; CDR2 reads YYREEE (reference sequence). The CDR3 runs to 13 residues. The ends were cut back, 4 bases at V and 4 bases at J, with 11 bases in the middle. Here the CDR3 reads CASSAPGLYGYTF. The CDR3 nucleotides read TGTGCCAGCAGCGCCCCGGGTCTCTATGGCTACACCTTC.

The V call is TRBV7-3, the J call TRBJ2-1; D is undetermined. The CDR3 covers 13 residues. Germline CDR1 SGHTA, CDR2 FQGTGA. The V end was cut by 4 bases, the J end by 7 bases, with 11 bases between. CDR3 nucleotide sequence: TGTGCCAGCAGCTCCTCCCCTACGAATGAGCAGTTCTTC. This translates into CASSSSPTNEQFF.

The chain couples TRBV29-1 to TRBJ2-1; 7 bases are shared with TRBD2. The CDR3 consists of 13 residues. CDR1 SQVTM and CDR2 ANQGSEA come from the germline V gene. After removal of 3 bases from V and 12 bases from J, the junction contained 11 bases not matched to a gene. DNA for the CDR3: TGCAGCGTTGAGTCGGCTAGCGGTTTAACGCAGTTCTTC. This codes for CSVESASGLTQFF.

V usage is TRBV5-1 and J usage is TRBJ1-5, with a tentative D call TRBD1 (6 bases). Looked up from germline, CDR1 is SGHRS and CDR2 is YFSETQ. V lost 2 bases and J lost 4, with 7 bases in between. CDR3 length equals 13 residues. The chain's CDR3 is CASSFGQNQPQHF. The DNA of the CDR3 is TGCGCCAGCAGCTTCGGACAGAATCAGCCCCAGCATTTT.

This clone was recorded only once. The J gene is TRBJ2-5, the V gene TRBV7-2; D is undetermined. The DNA end is a closer match to TRBJ2-7, so the J assignment may be wrong. The CDR3 extends over 11 amino acids. The germline V gene encodes CDR1 SGHTA and CDR2 FQGNSA. CDR3 DNA sequence: TGTGCCAGCAGCTATGCCTACGAGCAGTACTTC. It yields the protein CASSYAYEQYF.

V is TRBV5-1 and J is TRBJ2-7; 7 positions agree with TRBD1. The CDR3 length is 16 residues. Germline CDR1 reads SGHRS; CDR2 reads YFSETQ. V shed 0 bases, J shed 7 bases, and the junction held 13 bases outside the gene matches. The CDR3 sequence is CASSLGRGGATGEQYF. The CDR3 coding sequence is TGCGCCAGCAGCTTGGGAAGAGGGGGCGCAACTGGGGAGCAGTACTTC.

V usage is TRBV4-3 and J usage is TRBJ2-3; D remains unclear. This CDR3 is built from 16 residues. Germline V gene data show CDR1 as LGHNA and CDR2 as YSLEER. V shed 1 base and J shed 2 bases, with 13 bases lying between them. The CDR3 sequence: CASSQVKAPPTDTQYF. CDR3 DNA: TGCGCCAGCAGCCAAGTAAAAGCGCCCCCCACAGATACGCAGTATTTT.

This sequence joins TRBV7-2 and TRBJ2-1, with 7 bases lining up with TRBD2. There are 15 residues in the CDR3. V gave up 6 bases and J gave up 1 base; unmatched junction bases: 6. Germline values: CDR1 SGHTA, CDR2 FQGNSA. CDR3: CASSIGRGSYNEQFF. DNA of the CDR3: TGTGCCAGCAGTATTGGGAGGGGTTCCTACAATGAGCAGTTCTTC.

The rearrangement links TRBV9 to TRBJ2-2; the match to TRBD2 covers 10 bases. The CDR3 spans 16 residues. CDR1 and CDR2 (germline): SGDLS, YYNGEE. The V segment lost 1 base and the J segment 2 bases; nucleotides outside the gene matches: 2. CDR3 coding DNA: TGTGCCAGCAGCGTAAGGACTAGCGGAAACACCGGGGAGCTGTTTTTT. Its protein is CASSVRTSGNTGELFF.

The chain carries TRBV7-8 and TRBJ2-7, with 9 nucleotides matching TRBD2. V lost 5 bases, J lost 1 base, and 15 bases stayed unmatched. The CDR3 length is 18 residues. The germline CDR1 and CDR2 sequences are SGHVS and FQNEAQ. CDR3 nucleotides: TGTGCCAGCAGCGATCCCTTCCGGGCTAGCGGGGCGTCCTACGAGCAGTACTTC. The encoded protein is CASSDPFRASGASYEQYF.

This clone was counted a few times. V gene TRBV5-5 combines with J gene TRBJ1-5; TRBD1 agrees at 9 bases. This CDR3 contains 16 residues. V shed 2 bases, J shed 1 base, and the junction held 4 bases outside the gene matches. Germline CDR1 is SGHKS and CDR2 is YYEKEE (reference sequence). The CDR3 loop is CASSFQQGASNQPQHF. The CDR3 DNA is TGTGCCAGCAGCTTTCAACAGGGGGCGAGCAATCAGCCCCAGCATTTT.

This clone was seen only once. CDR3 region: CAISGRAQGADTQYF. CDR3 sequence (DNA): TGTGCCATCAGTGGCCGTGCACAGGGGGCAGATACGCAGTATTTT. The rearrangement uses TRBV10-3 and TRBJ2-3, with TRBD1 matching over 8 bases. CDR1 and CDR2 (germline): ENHRY, SYGVKD. V was clipped by 4 bases and J by 4 bases; unmatched bases: 7. The CDR3 is made up of 15 amino acids.

This rearrangement joins TRBV7-6 to TRBJ2-1; 12 bases align to TRBD2. Germline CDR1 and CDR2: SGHVS and FNYEAQ. V lost 1 base to trimming and J lost 3 bases; unmatched junction nucleotides: 4. CDR3 length: 17 residues. CDR3 DNA: TGTGCCAGCAGCTTAGGAGGACTAGCGGGAATCTACAATGAGCAGTTCTTC. Translated, it gives CASSLGGLAGIYNEQFF.

This rearrangement joins TRBV7-8 to TRBJ2-3, with 14 bases that match TRBD2. Germline CDR1 reads SGHVS; CDR2 reads FQNEAQ. Trimming removed 1 base from V and 0 bases from J; junction bases left unmatched: 6. This CDR3 region has 19 residues. The CDR3 loop is CASSLVSGTSGSSTDTQYF. The CDR3 DNA sequence: TGTGCCAGCAGCTTAGTTTCCGGGACTAGCGGGAGTAGCACAGATACGCAGTATTTT.